The 23 T cell receptor beta chains presented below share a single source sample, sequenced in a study of blood T cell repertoires in COVID-19. The repertoire was sequenced with immunoSEQ multiplex PCR; TCRdb's copy has only in-frame clones and lacks some. Seen here are over 250,000 clones, 88% observed once, and the top ten hold 10%. Sequencing input: peripheral blood. The receptors here all came from a woman in her 70s with COVID-19, enrolled during active disease.

The chain has TRBV12-5 and TRBJ1-1; 9 nucleotides agree with TRBD1. The CDR3 extends over 13 amino acids. Germline assignment: CDR1 LGHNT and CDR2 FRNRAP. The V and J ends lost 6 bases and 6 bases, in that order; junction bases with no gene match: 5. CDR3 in DNA: TGTGCTAGTGGCCCTCGACAGGGGGCTGAAGCTTTCTTT. Translated: CASGPRQGAEAFF.

This clone appeared once. The chain employs TRBV28 and TRBJ1-2; 8 nucleotides match TRBD1. The germline CDR1 and CDR2 sequences are MDHEN and SYDVKM. This CDR3 has 12 residues. With V trimmed by 7 bases and J by 6 bases, 4 bases remained unmatched. The CDR3 reads CASTIQGDGYTF. As DNA, the CDR3 is TGTGCCAGCACGATACAGGGGGATGGCTACACCTTC.

V gene TRBV6-5 combines with J gene TRBJ2-7; 9 positions agree with TRBD1. Trimming removed 6 bases from V and 7 bases from J; junction bases left unmatched: 10. The CDR3 has 14 amino acids. Looked up from germline, CDR1 is MNHEY and CDR2 is SVGAGI. For the CDR3, the DNA is TGTGCCAGCAGGTGGACAGGGGACCCCTCGGAGCAGTACTTC. Translated: CASRWTGDPSEQYF.

This chain connects TRBV18 to TRBJ2-7, with TRBD1 identical over 7 bases. Trimming cost V 8 bases and J 3 bases; bases outside gene matches: 13. CDR1 is KGHSH, CDR2 LQKENI, per germline. The CDR3 runs to 15 residues. The CDR3 DNA sequence: TGTGCCAGCACGAGGCTGGGACAGAACGACTACGAGCAGTACTTC. Residues: CASTRLGQNDYEQYF.

J is TRBJ2-7 and V is TRBV6-2 or TRBV6-3; 9 positions agree with TRBD1. The J segment lost 0 bases and the V segment lost 2 bases, leaving 14 bases of the junction unmatched. Germline V gene lookup returns CDR1 MNHEY and CDR2 SVGEGT. This CDR3 contains 19 residues. The CDR3 spells CASSYSLGQGSIISYEQYF. In DNA form, the CDR3 reads TGTGCCAGCAGTTACAGTCTAGGACAGGGGTCTATCATCTCCTACGAGCAGTACTTC.

The chain employs TRBV2 and TRBJ2-7, with D tentatively TRBD1 (5 bases). The germline V and J ends were trimmed by 3 bases and 1 base, with 7 bases remaining between them. Germline values: CDR1 SNHLY, CDR2 FYNNEI. The CDR3 loop spans 13 amino acids. The DNA of the CDR3 is TGTGCCAGCAGTGATCAGGGTTCCTACGAGCAGTACTTC. It specifies CASSDQGSYEQYF.

The chain is built from TRBV5-1 and TRBJ2-5; tentatively, D is TRBD2 (6 bases). There are 14 residues in the CDR3. With 3 bases removed from V and 0 bases from J, the gap between germline ends came to 9 bases. The V gene's germline CDR1 is SGHRS and CDR2 YFSETQ. In DNA, the CDR3 is TGCGCCAGCAGCTCGGGAGACTACCAAGAGACCCAGTACTTC. This codes for CASSSGDYQETQYF.

The chain recombines TRBV30 with TRBJ1-1; tentatively, D is TRBD1 (5 bases). Germline CDR1 GTSNPN, CDR2 SVGIG (reference sequence). The CDR3 runs 15 residues. V lost 3 bases to trimming and J lost 0 bases, with 14 bases between them. CDR3 loop: CAWRGGGYMNTEAFF. CDR3 nucleotide sequence: TGTGCCTGGAGGGGGGGTGGGTACATGAACACTGAAGCTTTCTTT.

The chain links TRBV5-4 to TRBJ2-7; D gene ambiguous. CDR1 is SGHNT, CDR2 YYREEE, per germline (reference sequence). Trimming pared 4 bases from V and 5 bases from J, leaving 19 bases between. The CDR3 is 15 residues long. The CDR3 region has the DNA TGTGCCAGCAGCGCGGAACTTAGTCCCCTGCACGAGCAGTACTTC. It yields the protein CASSAELSPLHEQYF.

The chain combines TRBV11-2 with TRBJ1-4; 8 bases fit TRBD1. CDR3 length: 15 residues. Germline lookup yields CDR1 SGHAT and CDR2 FQNNGV. V was pared by 5 bases and J by 8 bases, with 10 bases of the junction left unmatched. The CDR3, as DNA: TGTGCCAGCAGCCCCTGGACAGGGAGAGACGAAAAACTGTTTTTT. Translated: CASSPWTGRDEKLFF.

The chain joins TRBV27 to TRBJ2-5; TRBD1 matches at 7 bases. V lost 4 bases to trimming and J lost 1 base; unmatched junction nucleotides: 6. The CDR3 has 15 amino acids. The germline gives CDR1 MNHEY, CDR2 SMNVEV (reference sequence). In nucleotides, the CDR3 is TGTGCCAGCAGTTCCCAGGGGGTGTCCCAAGAGACCCAGTACTTC. Protein: CASSSQGVSQETQYF.

The CDR3: CSVGPITGGEQFF. The CDR3 DNA follows: TGCAGCGTAGGCCCAATTACAGGGGGTGAGCAGTTCTTC. V is TRBV29-1 and J is TRBJ2-1; 8 nucleotides match TRBD1. This CDR3 region has 13 residues. CDR1 is SQVTM, CDR2 ANQGSEA, per germline. Trimming took 6 bases from V and 9 from J; bases not matched to a gene: 10.

This sequence joins TRBV10-3 and TRBJ2-7; D perhaps matches TRBD2 (6 bases). With 6 bases removed from V and 3 bases from J, the gap between germline ends came to 18 bases. This CDR3 region has 15 residues. Looked up from germline, CDR1 is ENHRY and CDR2 is SYGVKD. The CDR3 sequence: CAIRERVADYYEQYF. CDR3 in DNA: TGTGCCATCAGGGAGCGGGTAGCGGATTACTACGAGCAGTACTTC.

In this sample, this clone turned up once. The chain has TRBV4-3 and TRBJ2-7; 14 nucleotides agree with TRBD2. The length of the CDR3 is 15 residues. Germline CDR1 reads LGHNA; CDR2 reads YSLEER. V shed 1 base, J shed 6 bases, and the junction held 2 bases outside the gene matches. The CDR3 DNA reads as TGCGCCAGCAGCCAAGGGACTAGCGGGGGGTTCGAGCAGTACTTC. It specifies CASSQGTSGGFEQYF.

The V and J genes are TRBV28 and TRBJ1-5; 7 nucleotides match TRBD1. V trimming: 8 bases; J trimming: 9 bases; junction bases outside the gene matches: 7. This CDR3 contains 12 residues. Germline loops: CDR1 MDHEN, CDR2 SYDVKM. CDR3 nucleotides: TGTGCCAGCCAACAACAGGGGTTGCCCCAGCATTTT. It yields the protein CASQQQGLPQHF.

The chain has TRBV30 and TRBJ2-5; possibly TRBD2 for D (6 bases). The V and J ends lost 4 bases and 6 bases respectively, with 15 bases between them. Germline CDR1 and CDR2: GTSNPN and SVGIG (reference sequence). The CDR3 has 13 amino acids. CDR3 sequence reads: CAWNGGGLKTQYF. CDR3 nucleotide sequence: TGTGCCTGGAACGGGGGAGGATTAAAGACCCAGTACTTC.

The rearrangement uses TRBV28 and TRBJ1-6; 7 nucleotides align to TRBD1. This CDR3 has 16 amino acids. V lost 2 bases and J lost 9; bases outside the gene matches: 10. The germline V gene encodes CDR1 MDHEN and CDR2 SYDVKM. The CDR3 here is CASSLRQGMGISPLHF. CDR3 nucleotide sequence: TGTGCCAGCAGTTTACGACAGGGTATGGGTATTTCACCCCTCCACTTT. The entire variable domain, with the rest obtained from reference TRBV28 and TRBJ1-6, is as follows: DVKVTQSSRYLVKRTGEKVFLECVQDMDHENMFWYRQDPGLGLRLIYFSYDVKMKEKGDIPEGYSVSREKKERFSLILESASTNQTSMYLCASSLRQGMGISPLHFGNGTRLTVT.

This chain connects TRBV5-1 to TRBJ2-3; no reliable D call. This CDR3 has 14 residues. Between the trimmed V and J ends, which lost 0 bases and 0 bases, there was a span of 5 bases. CDR1 SGHRS and CDR2 YFSETQ come from the germline V gene. In DNA, the CDR3 is TGCGCCAGCAGCTTGGCCGCGAGCACAGATACGCAGTATTTT. Translating it yields CASSLAASTDTQYF.

This clone has just one count. The chain employs TRBV28 and TRBJ1-2, with 8 nucleotides matching TRBD1. This CDR3 spans 13 amino acids. V was clipped by 7 bases and J by 8 bases; unmatched bases: 9. Germline loops: CDR1 MDHEN, CDR2 SYDVKM. The CDR3, as DNA: TGTGCCAGCACCATCACAGGGGGTGAGGGCTACACCTTC. Residues: CASTITGGEGYTF.

This rearrangement joins TRBV6-4 to TRBJ1-1; D perhaps matches TRBD1 (5 bases). Per germline, CDR1 MRHNA and CDR2 SNTAGT. This CDR3 spans 12 amino acids. V was pared by 7 bases and J by 5 bases, with 11 bases between. The CDR3 protein is CASTNQGTEAFF. The CDR3, as DNA: TGTGCCAGCACAAACCAGGGTACTGAAGCTTTCTTT.

The chain couples TRBV5-8 to TRBJ1-6, with no clear D. The V and J ends lost 2 bases and 0 bases respectively, with 12 bases between them. This CDR3 contains 17 residues. Germline V gene sequence: CDR1 SGHTS, CDR2 YDEGEE. The CDR3 DNA reads as TGTGCCAGCAGCTTTCTCGGGGTTAGCTCCTATAATTCACCCCTCCACTTT. This encodes CASSFLGVSSYNSPLHF.

The chain links TRBV5-1 to TRBJ2-1; D might be TRBD1 (6 bases). From germline, CDR1 is SGHRS and CDR2 YFSETQ. Trimming took 3 bases from V and 0 from J, leaving 19 bases between them. The CDR3 sequence is 18 residues long. This chain's CDR3 is CASSSARTGRSSYNEQFF. The CDR3 DNA sequence: TGCGCCAGCAGCTCCGCACGAACAGGGCGGAGCTCCTACAATGAGCAGTTCTTC.

V usage is TRBV19 and J usage is TRBJ2-5; possibly TRBD1 for D (5 bases). Trimming cost V 9 bases and J 3 bases, with 11 bases left between them. Per the germline V gene, CDR1 is LNHDA and CDR2 is SQIVND (reference sequence). The CDR3 is 12 residues long. CDR3 nucleotide sequence: TGTGCCAGCAGTGAAGGGGAAGAGACCCAGTACTTC. Protein sequence: CASSEGEETQYF.